This paragraph covers one T cell receptor (beta chain) sequence. Its matching antigen is unknown. TCRdb's table, derived via immunoSEQ multiplex PCR, lists solely in-frame clones and lacks some. Here the sample spans 90,000 to 100,000 clones, approximately 80% being singletons. This record belongs to a study of cytotoxic CD8 clonotypes in ibrutinib-treated CLL. Whole-study results and caveats: Baseline levels were approached again at progression, after clonality had risen at ibrutinib response.

The sample here was PBMCs, taken after 12 months of ibrutinib treatment. This sequence originates from a human donor with chronic lymphocytic leukemia.

In nucleotides, the CDR3 is TGTGCCAGCAGCACCTACGGGGCGGGGGGAACAGATACGCAGTATTTT. Residues: CASSTYGAGGTDTQYF. The gene calls are TRBV7-3 and TRBJ2-3; TRBD2 agrees at 8 bases. CDR1 is SGHTA and CDR2 is FQGTGA in the germline V gene. V trimming: 5 bases; J trimming: 3 bases; junction bases outside the gene matches: 10. This CDR3 is built from 16 residues.